This TCR beta chain derives from a study of control samples from healthy donors and cancer patients. Trimming left V 4 bases short and J 3 bases short, with 7 bases between. This CDR3 region has 13 residues. Germline CDR1 reads SGDLS; CDR2 reads YYNGEE. Assay: immunoSEQ multiplex PCR; the TCRdb copy retains only in-frame clones and omits some. Of around 150,000 clones detected, around nine tenths appear once; the ten largest clones hold less than 5%. The chain links TRBV9 to TRBJ2-2; tentatively, D is TRBD1 (6 bases). The specimen was blood. The TCR comes from a man aged 25-45 years in good health. The CDR3 region is CASSPGDTGELFF. The CDR3 DNA reads TGTGCCAGCAGCCCAGGGGACACCGGGGAGCTGTTTTTT.